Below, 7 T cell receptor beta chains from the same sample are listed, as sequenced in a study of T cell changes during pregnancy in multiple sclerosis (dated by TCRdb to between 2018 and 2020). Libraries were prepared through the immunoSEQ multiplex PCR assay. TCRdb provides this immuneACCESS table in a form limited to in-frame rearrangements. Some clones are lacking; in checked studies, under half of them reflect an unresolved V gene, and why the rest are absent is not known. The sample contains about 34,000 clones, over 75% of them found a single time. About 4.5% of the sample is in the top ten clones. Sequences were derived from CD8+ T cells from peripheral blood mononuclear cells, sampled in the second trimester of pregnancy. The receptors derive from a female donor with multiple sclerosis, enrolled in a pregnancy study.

The CDR3 here is CASNLGTGKYNEQFF. The CDR3 DNA follows: TGTGCCAGCAACTTGGGGACAGGGAAATACAATGAGCAGTTCTTC. This chain uses TRBV27 with TRBJ2-1, with 9 bases identical to TRBD1. CDR1 is MNHEY, CDR2 SMNVEV, per germline (reference sequence). V lost 7 bases and J lost 4; bases outside the gene matches: 8. The CDR3 contains 15 residues.

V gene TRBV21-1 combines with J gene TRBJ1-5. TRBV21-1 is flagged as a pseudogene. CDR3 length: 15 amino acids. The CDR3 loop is CASSKAGGAGQPQHF. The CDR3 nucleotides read TGTGCCAGCAGCAAAGCTGGGGGGGCTGGGCAGCCCCAGCATTTT.

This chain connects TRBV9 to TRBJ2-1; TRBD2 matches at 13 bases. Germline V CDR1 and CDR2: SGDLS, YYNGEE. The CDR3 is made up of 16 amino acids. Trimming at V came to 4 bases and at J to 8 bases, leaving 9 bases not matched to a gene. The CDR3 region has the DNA TGTGCCAGCAGCCCCTGGACTAGCGGGAGACGGGATGAGCAGTTCTTC. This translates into CASSPWTSGRRDEQFF.

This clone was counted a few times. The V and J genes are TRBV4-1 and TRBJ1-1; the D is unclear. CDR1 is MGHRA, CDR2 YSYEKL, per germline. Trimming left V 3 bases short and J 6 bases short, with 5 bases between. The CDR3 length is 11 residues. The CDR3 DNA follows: TGCGCCAGCAGCCACATGTCTGAAGCTTTCTTT. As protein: CASSHMSEAFF.

The CDR3 DNA is TGTGCCAGCAGCTTGGGGAATAGGGAGCGGGAATACAATGAGCAGTTCTTC. Its translation: CASSLGNREREYNEQFF. This chain uses TRBV7-9 with TRBJ2-1; 7 bases fit TRBD2. J was trimmed by 4 bases and V by 3 bases; bases with no gene match: 12. There are 17 residues in the CDR3. In germline, CDR1 is SEHNR, CDR2 FQNEAQ (reference sequence).

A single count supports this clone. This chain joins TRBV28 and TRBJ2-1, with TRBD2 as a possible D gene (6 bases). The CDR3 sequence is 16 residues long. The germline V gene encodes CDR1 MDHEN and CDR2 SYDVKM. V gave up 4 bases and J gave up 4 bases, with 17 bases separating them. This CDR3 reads CASSSTPRLDYNEQFF. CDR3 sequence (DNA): TGTGCCAGCAGTTCCACCCCCCGACTAGATTACAATGAGCAGTTCTTC.

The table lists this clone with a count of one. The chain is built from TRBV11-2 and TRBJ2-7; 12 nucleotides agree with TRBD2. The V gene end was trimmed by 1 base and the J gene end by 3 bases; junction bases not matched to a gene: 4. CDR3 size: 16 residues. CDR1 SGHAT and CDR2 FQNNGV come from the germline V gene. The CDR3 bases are TGTGCCAGCAGCTTAGCCGGACTAGCGGGGAACTACGAGCAGTACTTC. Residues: CASSLAGLAGNYEQYF. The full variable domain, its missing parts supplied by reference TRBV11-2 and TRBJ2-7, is EAGVAQSPRYKIIEKRQSVAFWCNPISGHATLYWYQQILGQGPKLLIQFQNNGVVDDSQLPKDRFSAERLKGVDSTLKIQPAKLEDSAVYLCASSLAGLAGNYEQYFGPGTRLTVT.